This T cell receptor (beta chain) appears in the sequencing data of a study of CD8 T cells in ankylosing spondylitis (dated by TCRdb to the late 2010s). Study-wide context: To find TCR variants linked to disease, the study profiled T cell receptor beta repertoires in ankylosing spondylitis patients and healthy donors. The full study cohort was made up of 25 ankylosing spondylitis patients and more than 90 healthy donors. Peripheral blood was sampled, and synovial fluid was additionally collected from ankylosing spondylitis patients. Study-wide conclusions, independent of this receptor: Some motif variants were previously reported in synovial fluid and blood of reactive arthritis patients, suggesting common disease-initiation mechanisms. Blood from ankylosing spondylitis patients appeared to be characterized by a TCR beta motif made up of several highly homologous amino acid variants. The disease-linked clones showed a CD8+ phenotype and occurred at relatively low frequencies in peripheral blood. The disease-linked clones were reported as significantly enriched in matched synovial fluid samples from ankylosing spondylitis patients.

Sequencing used an Illumina HiSeq 2500. Quantitative 5'-RACE with molecular barcodes was used to prepare TCR beta libraries. The authors processed their data as follows. To identify disease-linked TCR variants, a new computational method was used, one built on a probabilistic model of VDJ rearrangement. TCRdb trimmed the raw reads at Q25, called clones with MiXCR and kept productive beta chains. Each CDR3 protein appears once, grouped with its most common genes and DNA. The V and J calls were not made by the authors but by TCRdb's processing. This sample is represented by some 250,000 distinct CDR3 sequences; 20% to 30% of them were singletons. The ten largest clones take up roughly 0.67% of the sample. The sample holds many counts of this clonotype. Its antigen remains undetermined. Per-base qualities were not stored, and no clone one base away is much larger. CDR1 and CDR2, looked up from the germline V gene, are MNHNS and SASEGT. Trimmed from V: 7 bases; trimmed from J: 6 bases; junction bases lacking a gene match: 5. The cysteine opens and the phenylalanine closes a CDR3 of 13 amino acids. This entry keeps only the CDR3 DNA: 39 bases, framed from base 1.

Sequencing was carried out using blood, either unsorted or a sorted T cell fraction (not recorded which). Recombination linked TRBV6-1 to TRBJ2-2, and 7 bases in between align with TRBD2. The sequence was collected from a male donor with ankylosing spondylitis or in good health (not recorded which). The nucleotide sequence is TGTGCCAGCAAGCTACGGGGGGCCGGGGAGCTGTTTTTT. The encoded protein is CASKLRGAGELFF.